This entry concerns a single T cell receptor beta chain. This sample was included in a study of blood T cell repertoires in COVID-19. Individuals drawn from about 26 US areas were about 18 to 95 years old. Assay: immunoSEQ multiplex PCR; the TCRdb copy retains only in-frame clones and omits some. Among 200,000 to 300,000 clones listed, roughly 83% were seen once. The receptor's source is a woman in her forties or fifties who had recovered from COVID-19. Sequencing used PBMCs or T cells enriched from blood (not recorded which).

The CDR3 nucleotides are TGTGCCAGCAGTTTATGGATGGGACAGGGAGCTTTCTTT. Translated, it gives CASSLWMGQGAFF. This chain connects TRBV27 to TRBJ1-1, with 9 bases aligning to TRBD1. Germline CDR1 and CDR2: MNHEY and SMNVEV (reference sequence). Trimming cost V 1 base and J 10 bases; bases outside gene matches: 4. This CDR3 spans 13 amino acids.